These T cell receptor beta chains were read from a single sample in a study of cytomegalovirus exposure and HLA in healthy donors. The data were produced by immunoSEQ multiplex PCR, yet TCRdb's version contains in-frame clones alone and is incomplete. The table records about 190,000 clones, about nine tenths of them present only once. The sample consisted of PBMCs. The receptor source for this set is a man aged 25-45 years in good health and CMV-seronegative. Each CDR3 is given with its conserved first and last residue. D genes are given only for firm matches. Not every row has a clone size; where given, it reads once, few, many or a size class.

CDR3: CASTRPTSEADTGELFF
DNA: TGTGCCAGTACAAGGCCCACTTCAGAGGCAGACACCGGGGAGCTGTTTTTT
V: TRBV19
J: TRBJ2-2
size: -
D: -

CDR3: CASSSKPPDRDYSNQPQHF
DNA: TGTGCCAGCAGTTCCAAGCCCCCGGACAGGGATTATAGCAATCAGCCCCAGCATTTT
V: TRBV27
J: TRBJ1-5
size: -
D: TRBD1

CDR3: CASSPSGNQPQHF
DNA: TGTGCCAGCTCACCTTCAGGCAATCAGCCCCAGCATTTT
V: TRBV18
J: TRBJ1-5
size: once
D: -

CDR3: CASSLVGAPYQETQYF
DNA: TGCGCCAGCAGCTTGGTCGGAGCCCCGTACCAAGAGACCCAGTACTTC
V: TRBV5-1
J: TRBJ2-5
size: -
D: -

CDR3: CASSFYTGADTEAFF
DNA: TGTGCCAGCAGCTTTTACACAGGGGCCGACACTGAAGCTTTCTTT
V: TRBV7-9
J: TRBJ1-1
size: -
D: TRBD1

CDR3: CASIGDNYEQYF
DNA: TGTGCCAGTATAGGGGACAACTACGAGCAGTACTTC
V: TRBV19
J: TRBJ2-7
size: -
D: -

CDR3: CASSKRTGSNQPQHF
DNA: TGTGCCAGCAGTAAACGGACGGGGAGCAATCAGCCCCAGCATTTT
V: TRBV28
J: TRBJ1-5
size: -
D: -

CDR3: CASSNGGNEQFF
DNA: TGTGCCAGTAGTAACGGGGGCAATGAGCAGTTCTTC
V: TRBV19
J: TRBJ2-1
size: -
D: -

CDR3: CASSLDYQESQYF
DNA: TGTGCCAGCAGCCTCGACTACCAAGAGAGCCAGTACTTC
V: TRBV7-6
J: TRBJ2-5
size: -
D: -

CDR3: CASSYESAGNTIYF
DNA: TGTGCCAGCAGCTACGAGAGTGCAGGAAACACCATATATTTT
V: TRBV28
J: TRBJ1-3
size: few
D: -

CDR3: CASSWTGGANYGYTF
DNA: TGTGCCAGCAGTTGGACAGGGGGAGCTAACTATGGCTACACCTTC
V: TRBV28
J: TRBJ1-2
size: few
D: TRBD1

CDR3: CTSSQDWDREDTGELFF
DNA: TGCACCAGCAGCCAAGATTGGGACAGGGAGGACACCGGGGAGCTGTTTTTT
V: TRBV1
J: TRBJ2-2
size: once
D: -

CDR3: CASSLALDRSEAFF
DNA: TGTGCCAGCAGCTTAGCGCTAGACCGATCTGAAGCTTTCTTT
V: TRBV7-2
J: TRBJ1-1
size: -
D: -

CDR3: CASSQVTSGYEQYF
DNA: TGCGCCAGCAGCCAAGTGACTAGCGGCTACGAGCAGTACTTC
V: TRBV4-1
J: TRBJ2-7
size: -
D: TRBD2

CDR3: CASSYRDRGQTEAFF
DNA: TGTGCCAGTAGTTACCGGGACAGGGGGCAAACTGAAGCTTTCTTT
V: TRBV19
J: TRBJ1-1
size: once
D: TRBD1

CDR3: CASSLDFWDRGHGEQYF
DNA: TGTGCCAGCAGCTTAGATTTCTGGGACAGGGGGCATGGCGAGCAGTACTTC
V: TRBV13
J: TRBJ2-7
size: -
D: TRBD1

CDR3: CASSYNEETQYF
DNA: TGTGCCAGCAGTTATAATGAAGAGACCCAGTACTTC
V: TRBV6-5
J: TRBJ2-5
size: -
D: -

CDR3: CAWSVTRRRYEQYF
DNA: TGTGCCTGGAGCGTAACTAGACGACGCTACGAGCAGTACTTC
V: TRBV30
J: TRBJ2-7
size: few
D: -

CDR3: CASSVEQYTNTEAFF
DNA: TGTGCCAGCAGCGTAGAGCAATATACGAACACTGAAGCTTTCTTT
V: TRBV9
J: TRBJ1-1
size: -
D: -

CDR3: CASSQLTGWNTEAFF
DNA: TGTGCCAGCAGCCAGCTGACAGGGTGGAACACTGAAGCTTTCTTT
V: TRBV5-4
J: TRBJ1-1
size: -
D: TRBD1

CDR3: CASTPSGRAPGEQYF
DNA: TGTGCCAGCACCCCGAGCGGGAGGGCCCCTGGGGAGCAGTACTTC
V: TRBV6-6
J: TRBJ2-7
size: once
D: TRBD2

CDR3: CASSPGSLQYEQYF
DNA: TGTGCCAGCTCACCCGGGAGCCTGCAATACGAGCAGTACTTC
V: TRBV18
J: TRBJ2-7
size: -
D: -

CDR3: CATIFSDSYEQYF
DNA: TGTGCCACAATTTTCAGCGACAGCTACGAGCAGTACTTC
V: TRBV19
J: TRBJ2-7
size: -
D: -

CDR3: CASSFGYQAYGYTF
DNA: TGTGCCAGCAGTTTCGGGTATCAAGCTTATGGCTACACCTTC
V: TRBV28
J: TRBJ1-2
size: -
D: -

CDR3: CASSPSQGYDEQYF
DNA: TGTGCCAGCAGCCCCTCCCAGGGTTACGACGAGCAGTACTTC
V: TRBV27
J: TRBJ2-7
size: -
D: -

CDR3: CASSYGGGGYTF
DNA: TGTGCCAGCAGTTACGGGGGAGGGGGCTACACCTTC
V: TRBV6-5
J: TRBJ1-2
size: -
D: -

CDR3: CASSLLGQGHQPQHF
DNA: TGTGCCAGTAGTCTCCTGGGACAGGGCCATCAGCCCCAGCATTTT
V: TRBV19
J: TRBJ1-5
size: -
D: TRBD1

CDR3: CASSFSGTVSYNEQFF
DNA: TGTGCCAGCAGCTTTTCCGGGACAGTCTCCTACAATGAGCAGTTCTTC
V: TRBV7-2
J: TRBJ2-1
size: -
D: TRBD1

CDR3: CATKGGRPSTDTQYF
DNA: TGTGCCACCAAAGGGGGCCGGCCTAGCACAGATACGCAGTATTTT
V: TRBV7-2
J: TRBJ2-3
size: -
D: TRBD1

CDR3: CASSLNRERYSNQPQHF
DNA: TGTGCCAGCAGCTTGAACAGGGAGCGATATAGCAATCAGCCCCAGCATTTT
V: TRBV5-6
J: TRBJ1-5
size: few
D: -

CDR3: CSVVRGQNTGELFF
DNA: TGCAGCGTTGTTAGGGGACAGAACACCGGGGAGCTGTTTTTT
V: TRBV29-1
J: TRBJ2-2
size: -
D: -

CDR3: CASSFFRDSYEQYF
DNA: TGTGCCAGCAGTTTTTTTAGAGACTCCTACGAGCAGTACTTC
V: TRBV27
J: TRBJ2-7
size: -
D: -

CDR3: CASSPGGSGNTIYF
DNA: TGCGCCAGCAGCCCCGGAGGTTCTGGAAACACCATATATTTT
V: TRBV4-1
J: TRBJ1-3
size: -
D: -

CDR3: CASSLWTSGRASYEQYF
DNA: TGTGCCAGCAGCCTTTGGACTAGCGGGAGGGCCTCCTACGAGCAGTACTTC
V: TRBV13
J: TRBJ2-7
size: few
D: TRBD2

CDR3: CASSPAARDRVIYTF
DNA: TGCGCCAGCAGCCCCGCGGCAAGGGACAGGGTAATCTACACCTTC
V: TRBV4-1
J: TRBJ1-2
size: -
D: TRBD1

CDR3: CASSQGGGNEQFF
DNA: TGCGCCAGCAGCCAAGGGGGGGGCAATGAGCAGTTCTTC
V: TRBV4-3
J: TRBJ2-1
size: -
D: TRBD2

CDR3: CASSETGGEGHEQFF
DNA: TGCGCCAGCAGCGAGACAGGGGGGGAGGGCCATGAGCAGTTCTTC
V: TRBV5-1
J: TRBJ2-1
size: -
D: TRBD1

CDR3: CASSRAGGDQPQHF
DNA: TGTGCCAGCAGTCGGGCGGGGGGGGATCAGCCCCAGCATTTT
V: TRBV27
J: TRBJ1-5
size: -
D: -

CDR3: CASSDNRGNGETQYF
DNA: TGTGCCAGCAGCGACAACAGGGGAAACGGAGAGACCCAGTACTTC
V: TRBV28
J: TRBJ2-5
size: -
D: TRBD1

CDR3: CSVGPLLGDNEQFF
DNA: TGCAGCGTTGGGCCTCTTCTAGGGGACAATGAGCAGTTCTTC
V: TRBV29-1
J: TRBJ2-1
size: -
D: -

CDR3: CASSQRSGTGNSPLHF
DNA: TGTGCCAGCAGCCAGAGATCCGGGACAGGGAACTCACCCCTCCACTTT
V: TRBV14
J: TRBJ1-6
size: -
D: TRBD1

CDR3: CASSPGTGAHYTEAFF
DNA: TGTGCCAGTAGTCCCGGGACAGGGGCGCACTACACTGAAGCTTTCTTT
V: TRBV19
J: TRBJ1-1
size: -
D: TRBD1

CDR3: CASSLNQGYEQYF
DNA: TGTGCCAGCAGCTTAAACCAGGGGTACGAGCAGTACTTC
V: TRBV7-8
J: TRBJ2-7
size: few
D: -

CDR3: CASSQEQGAGNTIYF
DNA: TGTGCCAGCAGCCAAGAGCAGGGGGCTGGAAACACCATATATTTT
V: TRBV14
J: TRBJ1-3
size: -
D: TRBD1

CDR3: CASSSGQGREQYF
DNA: TGTGCCAGCAGTTCCGGACAGGGCCGCGAGCAGTACTTC
V: TRBV28
J: TRBJ2-7
size: -
D: TRBD1

CDR3: CASSLAASYGYTF
DNA: TGCGCCAGCAGCTTGGCTGCTAGCTATGGCTACACCTTC
V: TRBV5-1
J: TRBJ1-2
size: -
D: -